The 22 T cell receptor beta chains below come from one sample, sequenced in a study of shared clonotypes between healthy human individuals. Method: immunoSEQ multiplex PCR; TCRdb's copy keeps in-frame clones and lacks some. The sample consists of millions of clones, 90% to 95% of them appearing once. Input material: naive CD4+ T cells sorted from blood. Noted subset: CD45RA+ positively selected. The receptors shown here come from a man between 18 and 29 years old in good health.

The gene calls are TRBV11-2 and TRBJ2-3; TRBD2 matches at 10 bases. V dropped 5 bases and J dropped 1; count of bases not matched to a gene: 6. Germline values: CDR1 SGHAT, CDR2 FQNNGV. The CDR3 has 16 residues. The CDR3: CASSKTGTSGTDTQYF. CDR3 sequence (DNA): TGTGCCAGCAGCAAAACCGGGACTAGCGGCACAGATACGCAGTATTTT.

In nucleotides, the CDR3 is TGTGCCAGCAGTGAAGGTGGGGTCAGAGAGACCCAGTACTTC. Residues: CASSEGGVRETQYF. J is TRBJ2-5 and V is TRBV2; D gene ambiguous. This CDR3 spans 14 amino acids. CDR1 is SNHLY and CDR2 is FYNNEI in the germline V gene. Deletions cut 1 base from V and 4 bases from J, with 10 bases between.

Of note for this clone: Other DNA variants within this sample encode the same CDR3. CDR3 sequence (DNA): TGCAGCGCAGGACAGGGCGGAACTGAAGCTTTCTTT. It specifies CSAGQGGTEAFF. The V and J genes are TRBV29-1 and TRBJ1-1; 8 positions match TRBD1. Germline-derived CDR1 and CDR2 are SQVTM and ANQGSEA. The CDR3 is made up of 12 amino acids. V lost 7 bases, J lost 5 bases, and 6 bases stayed unmatched.

The gene calls are TRBV5-1 and TRBJ1-2; perhaps TRBD1 as D (6 bases). The V gene lost 4 bases and the J gene lost 6 bases, with 16 bases spanning the gap. CDR3 size: 14 residues. Germline V CDR1 and CDR2: SGHRS, YFSETQ. As DNA, the CDR3 is TGCGCCAGCAGCCCACAGGGCACGGAACATGGCTACACCTTC. Amino acids: CASSPQGTEHGYTF.

The rearrangement uses TRBV27 and TRBJ1-2, with 12 positions matching TRBD1. V was clipped by 5 bases and J by 6 bases; unmatched bases: 7. CDR1 MNHEY and CDR2 SMNVEV come from the germline V gene (reference sequence). The CDR3 runs 15 residues. The CDR3 nucleotides read TGTGCCAGCAGTATGGGGACAGGGGGCTGGGATGGCTACACCTTC. Amino acid sequence: CASSMGTGGWDGYTF.

Remarks on this clone: At the DNA level, this CDR3 is encoded by other sequences in the same sample as well. The genes are TRBV19 and TRBJ1-2, with D unclear. The germline V gene has CDR1 LNHDA and CDR2 SQIVND (reference sequence). V was clipped by 0 bases and J by 8 bases, with 10 bases between them. This CDR3 comprises 13 residues. CDR3: CASSIDRGLGYTF. In nucleotides, the CDR3 is TGTGCCAGTAGTATAGATCGAGGGCTCGGCTACACCTTC.

J is TRBJ2-2 and V is TRBV6-6, with 9 bases lining up with TRBD2. Trimming cost V 5 bases and J 5 bases; bases outside gene matches: 9. Looked up from germline, CDR1 is MNHNY and CDR2 is SVGAGI (reference sequence). The CDR3 consists of 16 residues. The CDR3 here is CASSAQRGVDTGELFF. CDR3 coding DNA: TGTGCCAGCAGTGCCCAGCGGGGGGTGGATACCGGGGAGCTGTTTTTT.

The chain links TRBV28 to TRBJ2-7; TRBD2 is a possible D gene (6 bases). CDR3 length equals 13 residues. The V and J ends lost 7 bases and 8 bases respectively, with 18 bases between them. Germline V gives CDR1 MDHEN, CDR2 SYDVKM. The CDR3 loop is CASIGGGLSKQYF. CDR3 coding DNA: TGTGCCAGCATCGGGGGAGGTCTCAGTAAGCAGTACTTC.

The genes are TRBV5-4 and TRBJ2-3, with a possible D match to TRBD1 (6 bases). The length of the CDR3 is 15 residues. Trimming left V 4 bases short and J 3 bases short, with 15 bases between. The germline V gene encodes CDR1 SGHNT and CDR2 YYREEE (reference sequence). CDR3 nucleotides: TGTGCCAGCAGCGCTTCACAGGGTTTAACAGATACGCAGTATTTT. Translated, it gives CASSASQGLTDTQYF.

V usage is TRBV7-3 and J usage is TRBJ2-6, with D perhaps TRBD1 (5 bases). The CDR3 is 15 residues long. The V end lost 5 bases, the J end lost 0 bases, and 8 bases lay between the germline ends. CDR1 SGHTA and CDR2 FQGTGA come from the germline V gene. The CDR3 DNA reads TGTGCCAGCAGCACCCAGGGCTCTGGGGCCAACGTCCTGACTTTC. Amino acids: CASSTQGSGANVLTF.

This clone was counted a few times. A read error may account for a junction end that differs from germline. The CDR3 loop is CSASAIGTPF. The CDR3 DNA reads TGCAGTGCTAGTGCTATCGGGACTCCGTTT. The V gene is TRBV20-1, the J gene TRBJ1-1, with D perhaps TRBD1 (5 bases). This CDR3 has 10 residues. Per germline, CDR1 DFQATT and CDR2 SNEGSKA (reference sequence).

CDR3 nucleotides: TGTGCCAGCTCACCACCCGGGACAGGGAATGGAAACACCATATATTTT. This translates into CASSPPGTGNGNTIYF. This chain links TRBV18 with TRBJ1-3; 9 bases fit TRBD1. Germline V lookup: CDR1 KGHSH, CDR2 LQKENI. CDR3 length: 16 amino acids. After removal of 0 bases from V and 3 bases from J, the junction contained 3 bases not matched to a gene. Looking up the rest from reference TRBV18 and TRBJ1-3 gives the full variable domain: NAGVMQNPRHLVRRRGQEARLRCSPMKGHSHVYWYRQLPEEGLKFMVYLQKENIIDESGMPKERFSAEFPKEGPSILRIQQVVRGDSAAYFCASSPPGTGNGNTIYFGEGSWLTVV.

The chain couples TRBV7-9 to TRBJ2-5; 7 positions agree with TRBD2. In germline, CDR1 is SEHNR, CDR2 FQNEAQ (reference sequence). The V and J ends lost 0 bases and 4 bases, in that order; junction bases with no gene match: 5. The CDR3 totals 15 residues. Here the CDR3 DNA reads TGTGCCAGCAGCTTAGCAAGGACTAGTGGAGAGACCCAGTACTTC. This translates into CASSLARTSGETQYF. Supplemented by reference TRBV7-9 and TRBJ2-5, the full variable domain reads DTGVSQNPRHKITKRGQNVTFRCDPISEHNRLYWYRQTLGQGPEFLTYFQNEAQLEKSRLLSDRFSAERPKGSFSTLEIQRTEQGDSAMYLCASSLARTSGETQYFGPGTRLLVL.

This sequence joins TRBV6-1 and TRBJ2-7; no definite D call. The CDR3 contains 14 residues. Germline V CDR1 and CDR2: MNHNS, SASEGT. Trimming shortened V by 3 bases and J by 4 bases, and 13 bases separated the two germline ends. CDR3 in amino acids: CASSDATRSYEQYF. The CDR3 nucleotides are TGTGCCAGCAGTGATGCCACCCGGTCATACGAGCAGTACTTC.

V and J are TRBV5-8 and TRBJ2-5, with 8 bases matching TRBD1. After removal of 3 bases from V and 5 bases from J, the junction contained 6 bases not matched to a gene. The V gene's germline CDR1 is SGHTS and CDR2 YDEGEE. The CDR3 spans 14 residues. The DNA of the CDR3 is TGTGCCAGCAGCTCAGGACAGGGTGGGGAGACCCAGTACTTC. Its translation is CASSSGQGGETQYF.

In its sample, this clone was seen once. The rearrangement joins TRBV7-2 to TRBJ2-3; 11 nucleotides align to TRBD2. There are 15 residues in the CDR3. The germline V gene has CDR1 SGHTA and CDR2 FQGNSA. Trimming cost V 3 bases and J 5 bases; bases outside gene matches: 4. The CDR3 region has the DNA TGTGCCAGCAGCTTCCTAGCGGGAGGCTTAGATACGCAGTATTTT. Encoded protein: CASSFLAGGLDTQYF.

The rearrangement joins TRBV27 to TRBJ2-5, with TRBD2 matching 10 bases. Trimming removed 3 bases from V and 2 bases from J; junction bases left unmatched: 3. The CDR3 has 15 amino acids. Germline lookup yields CDR1 MNHEY and CDR2 SMNVEV (reference sequence). The CDR3 here is CASSFSGRGQETQYF. In nucleotides, the CDR3 is TGTGCCAGCAGTTTCAGCGGGAGGGGGCAAGAGACCCAGTACTTC.

On this clone itself: At the DNA level, this CDR3 is encoded by other sequences in the same sample as well. The V gene is TRBV20-1, the J gene TRBJ2-3; a weak D match, TRBD2 (5 bases). V was trimmed by 6 bases and J by 5 bases, leaving 6 bases between them. Per the germline V gene, CDR1 is DFQATT and CDR2 is SNEGSKA (reference sequence). The CDR3 length is 10 residues. CDR3 region: CSARGDTQYF. For the CDR3, the DNA is TGCAGTGCACGGGGAGATACGCAGTATTTT.

This clone appeared a few times. This rearrangement joins TRBV7-2 to TRBJ2-3, with D possibly being TRBD1 or TRBD2 (5 bases each). The V end lost 1 base, the J end lost 4 bases, and 15 bases lay between the germline ends. This CDR3 contains 16 residues. Germline lookup yields CDR1 SGHTA and CDR2 FQGNSA. CDR3 bases: TGTGCCAGCAGCTTAGGGGTCTGGGGGTTTTCAGATACGCAGTATTTT. Protein sequence: CASSLGVWGFSDTQYF.

The chain has TRBV19 and TRBJ2-6; maybe TRBD2 (5 bases). V was trimmed by 6 bases and J by 0 bases, leaving 12 bases between them. The germline V gene has CDR1 LNHDA and CDR2 SQIVND (reference sequence). CDR3 length: 16 amino acids. The CDR3, as DNA: TGTGCCAGTAGCCCAGGACTGTTCTCTGGGGCCAACGTCCTGACTTTC. Its protein product is CASSPGLFSGANVLTF.

The chain combines TRBV2 with TRBJ2-7, with D possibly being TRBD1 (6 bases). This CDR3 contains 17 residues. CDR1 is SNHLY and CDR2 is FYNNEI in the germline V gene. V gave up 7 bases and J gave up 2 bases, with 24 bases separating them. CDR3 nucleotide sequence: TGTGCCAGCATGCCAGGGGTAAAAAGGGGGTTTCCCTACGAGCAGTACTTC. It yields the protein CASMPGVKRGFPYEQYF.

This chain links TRBV6-1 with TRBJ1-1; possible D gene TRBD1, 5 bases. The CDR3 has 14 amino acids. Germline V gene lookup returns CDR1 MNHNS and CDR2 SASEGT. Trimming took 6 bases from V and 3 from J, leaving 14 bases between them. DNA of the CDR3: TGTGCCAGCAGGAGGGGACTGATCGACACTGAAGCTTTCTTT. Protein product: CASRRGLIDTEAFF.